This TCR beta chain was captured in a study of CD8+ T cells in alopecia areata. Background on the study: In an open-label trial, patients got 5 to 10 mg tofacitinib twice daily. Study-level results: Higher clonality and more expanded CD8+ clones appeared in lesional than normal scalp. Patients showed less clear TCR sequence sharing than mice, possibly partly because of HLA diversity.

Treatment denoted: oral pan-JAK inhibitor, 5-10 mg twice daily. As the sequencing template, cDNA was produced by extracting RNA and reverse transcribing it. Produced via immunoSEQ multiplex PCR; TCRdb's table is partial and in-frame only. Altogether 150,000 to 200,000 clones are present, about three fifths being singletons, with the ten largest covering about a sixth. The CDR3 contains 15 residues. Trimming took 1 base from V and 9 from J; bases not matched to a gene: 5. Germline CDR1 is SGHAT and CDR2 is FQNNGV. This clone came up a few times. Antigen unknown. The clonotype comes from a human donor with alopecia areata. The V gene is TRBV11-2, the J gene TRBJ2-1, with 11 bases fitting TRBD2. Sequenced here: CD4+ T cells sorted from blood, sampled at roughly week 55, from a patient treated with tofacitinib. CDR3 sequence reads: CASSLVLAGGSEQFF. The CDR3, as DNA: TGTGCCAGCAGCTTAGTTCTAGCGGGGGGCAGTGAGCAGTTCTTC.